This T cell receptor (beta chain) stems from a study of blood T cell repertoires in COVID-19. Study-level information: T cells, B-cell-depleted T cells, or PBMCs provided the cDNA or gDNA that served as material.

The V gene end was trimmed by 2 bases and the J gene end by 4 bases; junction bases not matched to a gene: 9. Germline CDR1 is MNHEY and CDR2 is SVGAGI. The CDR3 length is 16 residues. Per the original methods: Reference gene primers were amplified, and this amplification served to estimate nucleated cell counts. Profiled with immunoSEQ multiplex PCR; TCRdb holds only in-frame clones, not every one. V and J calls and clone size are as listed in that table; D and trimming were resolved from the DNA. The repertoire holds about 400,000 clones, with just over 85% as singletons. The chain employs TRBV6-5 and TRBJ2-3; 7 bases line up with TRBD1. This TCR was recovered from a young woman with active or convalescent COVID-19. Sample: peripheral blood. Written as DNA, the CDR3 is TGTGCCAGCAGTTACAACCCAGGACAGGATTCAGATACGCAGTATTTT. Its translation: CASSYNPGQDSDTQYF.